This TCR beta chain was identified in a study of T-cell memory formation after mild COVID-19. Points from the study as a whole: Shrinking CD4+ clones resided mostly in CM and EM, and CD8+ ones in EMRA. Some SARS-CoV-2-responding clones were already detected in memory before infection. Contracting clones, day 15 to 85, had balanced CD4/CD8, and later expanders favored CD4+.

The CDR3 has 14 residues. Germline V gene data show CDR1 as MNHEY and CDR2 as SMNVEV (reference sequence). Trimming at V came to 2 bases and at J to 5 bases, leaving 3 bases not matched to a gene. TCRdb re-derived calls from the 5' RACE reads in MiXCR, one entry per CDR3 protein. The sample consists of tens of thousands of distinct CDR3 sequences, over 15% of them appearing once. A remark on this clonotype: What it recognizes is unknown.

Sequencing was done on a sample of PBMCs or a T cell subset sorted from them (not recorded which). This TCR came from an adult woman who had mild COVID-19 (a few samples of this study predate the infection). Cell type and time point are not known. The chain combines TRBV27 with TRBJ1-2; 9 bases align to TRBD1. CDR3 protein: CASSLTGTGYGYTF. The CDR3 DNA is TGTGCCAGCAGTTTAACCGGGACAGGGTATGGCTACACCTTC.